This passage covers 12 T cell receptor beta chains from one sample sequenced in a study of blood T cell repertoires in COVID-19. Method: immunoSEQ multiplex PCR; TCRdb's copy keeps in-frame clones and lacks some. The sample holds under 200,000 clones; roughly 84% are singletons and the top ten take 1.5%. Source material: peripheral blood. The receptors were gathered from a human donor in a cohort sampled during active COVID-19.

CDR3 region: CASSYDRSYGYTF. The CDR3 nucleotides read TGTGCCAGCAGTTACGACAGATCCTATGGCTACACCTTC. The gene calls are TRBV6-5 and TRBJ1-2; D perhaps matches TRBD1 (5 bases). The V end was cut by 2 bases, the J end by 4 bases, with 8 bases between. The germline V gene has CDR1 MNHEY and CDR2 SVGAGI. CDR3 length: 13 amino acids.

This chain joins TRBV9 and TRBJ2-3; TRBD2 aligns across 16 bases. CDR1 is SGDLS and CDR2 is YYNGEE in the germline V gene. The CDR3 consists of 18 residues. V was clipped by 2 bases and J by 2 bases; unmatched bases: 5. The chain's CDR3 is CASSVGTSGGGLTDTQYF. In DNA, the CDR3 is TGTGCCAGCAGCGTGGGGACTAGCGGGGGGGGCCTCACAGATACGCAGTATTTT.

The chain uses TRBV27 and TRBJ1-4; D uncertain. Trimming pared 5 bases from V and 8 bases from J, leaving 12 bases between. CDR3 length equals 13 residues. Per the germline V gene, CDR1 is MNHEY and CDR2 is SMNVEV (reference sequence). The CDR3 nucleotides read TGTGCCAGCAGTGTCAGGCCGGGGGAAAAACTGTTTTTT. Protein product: CASSVRPGEKLFF. Together with reference TRBV27 and TRBJ1-4, the CDR3 gives the full variable domain: EAQVTQNPRYLITVTGKKLTVTCSQNMNHEYMSWYRQDPGLGLRQIYYSMNVEVTDKGDVPEGYKVSRKEKRNFPLILESPSPNQTSLYFCASSVRPGEKLFFGSGTQLSVL.

This chain connects TRBV4-3 to TRBJ2-7; D ambiguous. CDR3 length: 13 residues. Germline V gene sequence: CDR1 LGHNA, CDR2 YSLEER. Trimming left V 4 bases short and J 2 bases short, with 9 bases between. The CDR3 sequence is CASSPRLTYEQYF. As DNA, the CDR3 is TGCGCCAGCAGCCCCAGGCTGACCTACGAGCAGTACTTC.

The table lists this clone with a count of one. This chain uses TRBV28 with TRBJ1-1, with unresolved D. Trimming pared 5 bases from V and 1 base from J, leaving 14 bases between. CDR1 and CDR2 from the germline V gene are MDHEN and SYDVKM. This CDR3 comprises 15 residues. The CDR3 nucleotides are TGTGCCAGCAGTGCCGGAGGGCGGGAGAACACTGAAGCTTTCTTT. This sequence encodes CASSAGGRENTEAFF.

This clone was seen more than once but under ten times. Other DNA sequences in the same sample also yield this CDR3. The chain joins TRBV3-1 (or the pseudogene TRBV3-2) to TRBJ1-6, with a possible D match to TRBD1 (5 bases). V lost 0 bases to trimming and J lost 8 bases, with 8 bases between them. The CDR3 length is 14 residues. Germline values: CDR1 LGHDT, CDR2 YNNKEL (reference sequence). The CDR3 DNA sequence: TGTGCCAGCAGCCAAGATTCAGGGCATTCACCCCTCCACTTT. Its translation: CASSQDSGHSPLHF.

The chain's CDR3 is CASSSSGANVLTF. The CDR3 nucleotides read TGCGCCAGCAGCAGCTCTGGGGCCAACGTCCTGACTTTC. This chain uses TRBV10-1 with TRBJ2-6, with D unresolved. Per germline, CDR1 WNHNN and CDR2 SYGVQD (reference sequence). V dropped 6 bases and J dropped 0 bases, with 3 bases sitting between them. The CDR3 contains 13 residues.

This clone has more than one count but fewer than ten. This chain links TRBV5-1 with TRBJ1-2; TRBD1 aligns across 8 bases. Germline V gene lookup returns CDR1 SGHRS and CDR2 YFSETQ. This CDR3 has 14 amino acids. After removal of 4 bases from V and 7 bases from J, the junction contained 9 bases not matched to a gene. CDR3 amino acids: CASSPDREVGGYTF. The DNA for the CDR3 is TGCGCCAGCAGCCCGGACAGGGAGGTTGGTGGCTACACCTTC.

The CDR3 bases are TGTGCCAGCAGCTTAGCCCCTCTTTACGTCGGGAACACTGAAGCTTTCTTT. Protein: CASSLAPLYVGNTEAFF. The chain links TRBV7-9 to TRBJ1-1; D call uncertain. The germline CDR1 and CDR2 sequences are SEHNR and FQNEAQ (reference sequence). Trimming took off 0 bases at V and 1 base at J, with 15 bases between the two ends. The CDR3 spans 17 residues. Full variable domain (rest looked up from reference TRBV7-9 and TRBJ1-1): DTGVSQNPRHKITKRGQNVTFRCDPISEHNRLYWYRQTLGQGPEFLTYFQNEAQLEKSRLLSDRFSAERPKGSFSTLEIQRTEQGDSAMYLCASSLAPLYVGNTEAFFGQGTRLTVV.

The chain joins TRBV27 to TRBJ1-2, with D possibly matching TRBD1 (6 bases). CDR1 and CDR2 from the germline V gene are MNHEY and SMNVEV (reference sequence). Trimming took off 3 bases at V and 7 bases at J, with 12 bases between the two ends. This CDR3 spans 13 amino acids. CDR3 in DNA: TGTGCCAGCAGTTTTCGGGCAGGGGCTGGCTACACCTTC. It encodes CASSFRAGAGYTF.

This clone was seen only once. The V gene is TRBV18, the J gene TRBJ1-4; D uncertain. The CDR3 extends over 15 amino acids. V was pared by 2 bases and J by 0 bases, with 7 bases between. From germline, CDR1 is KGHSH and CDR2 LQKENI. DNA of the CDR3: TGTGCCAGCTCACCAGGAGGTGCAACTAATGAAAAACTGTTTTTT. This sequence encodes CASSPGGATNEKLFF. The variable domain in full, completed from reference TRBV18 and TRBJ1-4, reads NAGVMQNPRHLVRRRGQEARLRCSPMKGHSHVYWYRQLPEEGLKFMVYLQKENIIDESGMPKERFSAEFPKEGPSILRIQQVVRGDSAAYFCASSPGGATNEKLFFGSGTQLSVL.

The chain employs TRBV5-4 and TRBJ2-7, with TRBD2 as a possible D gene (5 bases). Germline loops: CDR1 SGHNT, CDR2 YYREEE (reference sequence). Deletions cut 3 bases from V and 6 bases from J, with 16 bases between. This CDR3 has 14 amino acids. As DNA, the CDR3 is TGTGCCAGCAGCTCCCCTAGCAGGAGTGGCGAGCAGTACTTC. It specifies CASSSPSRSGEQYF. Full variable domain (missing parts from reference TRBV5-4 and TRBJ2-7): ETGVTQSPTHLIKTRGQQVTLRCSSQSGHNTVSWYQQALGQGPQFIFQYYREEENGRGNFPPRFSGLQFPNYSSELNVNALELDDSALYLCASSSPSRSGEQYFGPGTRLTVT.